These T cell receptor beta chains were read from a single sample in a study of blood T cell repertoires in COVID-19. The assay was immunoSEQ multiplex PCR, and TCRdb's table has in-frame clones only and misses some. The sample carries around 64,000 clones, 70% to 85% recorded once. Material for sequencing was peripheral blood. These receptors were taken from a man aged 55 to 70 with acute or convalescent COVID-19. Both conserved end residues are part of each CDR3. A D gene is named only where the DNA matches it firmly. Size is omitted from some rows. Given values are once, few, many or a class for expanded clones.

size	V	J	D	DNA	CDR3
.	TRBV29-1	TRBJ1-4	.	TGCAGCGTCCCGGGTCCGAATGAAAAACTGTTTTTT	CSVPGPNEKLFF
.	TRBV18	TRBJ1-5	.	TGTGCCAGCTCACCCGTCCAGGGGACCCGAGATCAGCCCCAGCATTTT	CASSPVQGTRDQPQHF
once	TRBV10-1	TRBJ2-3	TRBD2	TGCGCCAGCAGTCGGCGGGTAGCGGGAGGTCTGGATACGCAGTATTTT	CASSRRVAGGLDTQYF
.	TRBV6-1	TRBJ2-1	.	TGTGCCAGCAGTGAGGGCTCCTGGGGCTCCACCTTAAGAAATGAGCAGTTCTTC	CASSEGSWGSTLRNEQFF
.	TRBV2	TRBJ2-3	.	TGTGCCAGCAGTGAAAAACAGGTCTTGGAAAGGTATTTT	CASSEKQVLERYF
.	TRBV7-2	TRBJ1-2	TRBD1	TGTGCCAGCTGGGGACAGTCGAACTATGGCTACACCTTC	CASWGQSNYGYTF
.	TRBV4-1	TRBJ1-2	.	TGCGCCAGCAGCCAAGTATCAGGCCCCCTCTATGGCTACACCTTC	CASSQVSGPLYGYTF
.	TRBV6-6	TRBJ2-1	TRBD1	TGTGCCAGCAGGGACAGGGCCTTGAATGAGCAGTTCTTC	CASRDRALNEQFF
.	TRBV19	TRBJ1-1	TRBD1	TGTGCCAGTAGTAACAGGGGACTGAGCACTGAAGCTTTCTTT	CASSNRGLSTEAFF
.	TRBV5-1	TRBJ2-1	.	TGCGCCAGCAGCTTGGTGGGGGAGGAATACAATGAGCAGTTCTTC	CASSLVGEEYNEQFF
.	TRBV4-2	TRBJ1-4	.	TGTGCCAGCAGCCTCCTGGAGGGAGGTGAAAAACTGTTTTTT	CASSLLEGGEKLFF
.	TRBV28	TRBJ2-3	TRBD2	TGTGCCAGCCAAGGCGGGGGAAGAGTAGATACGCAGTATTTT	CASQGGGRVDTQYF
.	TRBV27	TRBJ1-2	TRBD1	TGTGCCAGCAGTCCCGGTTTGAGGGGGCGAGGCTACACCTTC	CASSPGLRGRGYTF
.	TRBV5-1	TRBJ2-3	.	TGCGCCAGCCTCCGGGACCCTGGGACTTCTAGCACAGATACGCAGTATTTT	CASLRDPGTSSTDTQYF
.	TRBV19	TRBJ1-1	.	TGTGCCAGTAGTATAACGGGAGGGGAGACGGACACTGAAGCTTTCTTT	CASSITGGETDTEAFF